What follows are 5 T cell receptor beta chains derived from one specimen sequenced in a study of blood T cell repertoires in COVID-19. Some clones are missing from TCRdb's copy, which holds only in-frame ones; the method was immunoSEQ multiplex PCR. The sample contains fewer than 110,000 clones, less than 85% of which appear only once. The sequencing input was peripheral blood. The source is a woman in her 70s with active or convalescent COVID-19.

CDR3: CASSLSRTAHGYTF. The CDR3 DNA sequence: TGTGCCAGCAGTTTATCGAGGACAGCACATGGCTACACCTTC. The chain has TRBV27 and TRBJ1-2; TRBD1 is a possible D gene (6 bases). Per the germline V gene, CDR1 is MNHEY and CDR2 is SMNVEV (reference sequence). The CDR3 is 14 residues long. V dropped 0 bases and J dropped 6 bases, with 11 bases sitting between them.

This sequence joins TRBV9 and TRBJ1-2; TRBD1 agrees at 10 bases. Germline CDR1 is SGDLS and CDR2 is YYNGEE. CDR3 length: 17 residues. J was trimmed by 1 base and V by 3 bases; bases with no gene match: 9. This CDR3 is CASSAGLGQGSNYGYTF. As DNA, the CDR3 is TGTGCCAGCAGCGCCGGACTGGGACAGGGGAGTAACTATGGCTACACCTTC.

The chain carries TRBV9 and TRBJ1-3, with unresolved D. Trimming removed 3 bases at V and 2 bases at J, with 15 bases between. Germline V lookup: CDR1 SGDLS, CDR2 YYNGEE. This CDR3 is 16 amino acids long. The CDR3 loop reads CASSAGRAEAGNTIYF. CDR3 nucleotides: TGTGCCAGCAGCGCGGGGAGGGCTGAAGCTGGAAACACCATATATTTT.

The V and J genes are TRBV28 and TRBJ1-3, with D unresolved. Germline values: CDR1 MDHEN, CDR2 SYDVKM. This CDR3 comprises 12 residues. The ends were cut back, 3 bases at V and 5 bases at J, with 5 bases in the middle. CDR3 bases: TGTGCCAGCAGTTTTGAGAGAAACACCATATATTTT. Protein product: CASSFERNTIYF.

The chain employs TRBV5-4 and TRBJ2-7, with 7 bases aligning to TRBD1. This CDR3 region has 14 residues. Germline-derived CDR1 and CDR2 are SGHNT and YYREEE (reference sequence). Losses at the gene ends were 5 bases for V and 5 bases for J; bases not matched to a gene: 10. Here the CDR3 reads CASRRDRAKDEQYF. The CDR3 bases are TGTGCCAGCAGACGAGACAGGGCAAAGGACGAGCAGTACTTC.